These 5 T cell receptor beta chains came from one sample sequenced in a study of T cell changes during pregnancy in multiple sclerosis. Assay: immunoSEQ multiplex PCR; the TCRdb copy retains only in-frame clones and omits some. The top ten clones hold around 3% of a sample with roughly 74,000 clones, 75% to 90% of them seen once. The sample consisted of peripheral blood, taken before pregnancy. The receptors originated from a female donor with multiple sclerosis, enrolled in a pregnancy study.

This clone was detected only a few times. This chain connects TRBV2 to TRBJ2-5; D gene ambiguous. V dropped 6 bases and J dropped 3 bases, with 2 bases sitting between them. The CDR3 contains 10 residues. Germline CDR1 is SNHLY and CDR2 is FYNNEI. The CDR3 coding sequence is TGTGCCAGCAGCAAAGAGACCCAGTACTTC. Its protein product is CASSKETQYF.

This clone was seen only a few times. The chain links TRBV18 to TRBJ1-2; no firm D call. The germline gives CDR1 KGHSH, CDR2 LQKENI. CDR3 size: 15 residues. V lost 5 bases and J lost 6, with 19 bases in between. CDR3 nucleotides: TGTGCCAGCTCAGCAAGGGAGGCGAAGAGGAATGGCTACACCTTC. It is translated as CASSAREAKRNGYTF.

J is TRBJ1-2 and V is TRBV10-2; 7 bases are a match to TRBD1. Trimming at V came to 2 bases and at J to 1 base, leaving 4 bases not matched to a gene. The germline gives CDR1 WSHSY, CDR2 SAAADI. This CDR3 has 15 residues. Here the CDR3 DNA reads TGCGCCAGCAGTGAGAAACCAGGGGGTAACTATGGCTACACCTTC. Amino acid sequence: CASSEKPGGNYGYTF.

This chain joins TRBV27 and TRBJ1-2, with D uncertain. There are 16 residues in the CDR3. With 0 bases removed from V and 4 bases from J, the gap between germline ends came to 15 bases. Per germline, CDR1 MNHEY and CDR2 SMNVEV (reference sequence). CDR3 protein: CASSLSPSGTVYGYTF. The CDR3 DNA reads TGTGCCAGCAGTTTATCCCCGAGTGGAACAGTCTATGGCTACACCTTC.

The chain combines TRBV6-4 with TRBJ2-2, with D possibly matching TRBD1 (5 bases). CDR1 is MRHNA, CDR2 SNTAGT, per germline. The CDR3 is 14 amino acids. Trimming left V 3 bases short and J 4 bases short, with 9 bases between. The CDR3 DNA is TGTGCCAGCAGTGAAAGGCAGGGCACCGGGGAGCTGTTTTTT. Amino acids: CASSERQGTGELFF.